The T cell receptor beta chain described here comes from a study of blood T cells in healthy people across ages. General study findings and limits: PBMC samples, being unsorted, prevented any conclusive comparison of naive and antigen-experienced cells.

Each donor was a healthy Caucasian individual from Russia, aged roughly 6 to 100. A J-beta primer mix and a sample-barcoded 5' primer were used in a second PCR of roughly 6 to 11 cycles. Each cDNA molecule received a tag from a template-switch adaptor that had 12 random nucleotides. TCRdb reanalysed the 5' RACE reads using MiXCR and keeps one entry per CDR3 protein. The table has roughly 790,000 distinct CDR3 sequences, more than 40% seen once. Trimming shortened V by 2 bases and J by 2 bases, and 6 bases separated the two germline ends. Germline CDR1 GTSNPN, CDR2 SVGIG (reference sequence). This CDR3 contains 12 residues. Details on this clonotype: The antigen remains undetermined.

The rearrangement links TRBV30 to TRBJ1-1, with D unresolved. The source is a woman aged 55-69 years in good health. Sequencing was done on a sample of blood. For the CDR3, the DNA is TGTGCCTGGAGTCGGGATAACACTGAAGCTTTCTTT. Amino acid sequence: CAWSRDNTEAFF.